This TCR beta chain was identified in a study of blood T cell repertoires in COVID-19. Overall study: Sites in the United States, Italy and Spain provided acute and convalescent COVID-19 samples. In each case, the material was cDNA or gDNA derived from T cells, B-cell-depleted T cells, or PBMCs.

In the original analysis: Amplifying reference gene primers gave estimates of nucleated cell counts. Assay: immunoSEQ multiplex PCR; the TCRdb copy retains only in-frame clones and omits some. That table gives V, J and clone size, and the DNA gave D and trimming. The repertoire consists of more than 95,000 clones, with 87% occurring once and the leading ten covering more than 14%. The CDR3 extends over 15 amino acids. In germline, CDR1 is MNHEY, CDR2 SMNVEV (reference sequence). Trimming removed 6 bases at V and 4 bases at J, with 18 bases between. The genes are TRBV27 and TRBJ1-2; the D gene is possibly TRBD1 (6 bases). Sequencing used peripheral blood. The clonotype originates from a man in his fifties with acute or convalescent COVID-19. The CDR3: CASREGTGKGYGYTF. The DNA for the CDR3 is TGTGCCAGCAGGGAAGGTACAGGGAAGGGCTATGGCTACACCTTC.